This T cell receptor beta chain emerged from a study of blood T cell repertoires in COVID-19. Assay: immunoSEQ multiplex PCR; the TCRdb copy retains only in-frame clones and omits some. The table lists 150,000 or so clones, 60% to 80% of them singletons, with about 3.2% in the top ten. This clone was found a few times. Trimming took 1 base from V and 5 from J, leaving 21 bases between them. This CDR3 has 17 amino acids. Germline V CDR1 and CDR2: SGHNT, YENEEA. V gene TRBV11-3 combines with J gene TRBJ2-7, with no clear D. The sequenced material came from PBMCs or T cells enriched from blood (not recorded which). This clonotype was sampled from a woman between 45 and 65 years old who had recovered from COVID-19. For the CDR3, the DNA is TGTGCCAGCAGCTTAGGGTCTAGAGTGATCCCCTACAACGAGCAGTACTTC. It specifies CASSLGSRVIPYNEQYF.